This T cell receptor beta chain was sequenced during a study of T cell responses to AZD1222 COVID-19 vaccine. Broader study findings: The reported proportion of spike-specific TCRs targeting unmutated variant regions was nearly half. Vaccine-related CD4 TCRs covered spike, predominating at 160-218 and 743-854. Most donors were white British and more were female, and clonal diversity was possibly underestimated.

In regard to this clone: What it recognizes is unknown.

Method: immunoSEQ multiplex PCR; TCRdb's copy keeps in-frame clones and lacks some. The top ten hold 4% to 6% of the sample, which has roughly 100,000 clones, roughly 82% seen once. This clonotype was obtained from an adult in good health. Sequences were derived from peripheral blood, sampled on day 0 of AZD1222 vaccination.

CDR3 loop: CASSYSSRGGSSSYNEQFF. The CDR3 bases are TGTGCCAGCAGTTACTCCTCGAGAGGCGGGTCGAGCTCCTACAATGAGCAGTTCTTC. This chain connects TRBV6-2 or TRBV6-3 to TRBJ2-1; perhaps TRBD2 as D (5 bases). Germline V lookup: CDR1 MNHEY, CDR2 SVGEGT. V was trimmed by 0 bases and J by 0 bases, leaving 18 bases between them. CDR3 size: 19 residues.